A selection of T cell receptor beta chains follows, all from one sample in a study of human T cells and chemical hapten exposure. TCRdb used MiXCR to reprocess the RACE reads, holding one entry per CDR3 protein. This sample has about 58,000 distinct CDR3 sequences, with around an eighth found just once. The sequenced sample was whole blood, obtained in connection with sensitization to the hapten diphenylcyclopropenone (DPC). The receptors shown here come from a man aged 30-40 years with alopecia areata. Some clones in this sample may be carry-over from other donors' samples. The CDR3 runs from the conserved cysteine through the conserved F or W. The order of the fields is V gene, CDR3 protein.

V: TRBV7-2; CDR3: CASSSNTQGKTFGTQYF
V: TRBV6-5; CDR3: CASSYSHNEQFF
V: TRBV10-3; CDR3: CAISATGTSAYEQYF
V: TRBV28; CDR3: CASSIIGGRNTGELFF
V: TRBV28; CDR3: CASNSYNEQFF
V: TRBV11-1; CDR3: CASSLKLGLAGNYNEQFF
V: TRBV20-1; CDR3: CSARGGLSSPLHF
V: TRBV6-5; CDR3: CASSYSPQETQYF
V: TRBV5-1; CDR3: CASSWGLAGSSYNEQFF
V: TRBV19; CDR3: CASSTLRGKLANVLTF
V: TRBV27; CDR3: CASALEQGFYGYTF
V: TRBV4-2; CDR3: CASSLNNRGYSYEQYF
V: TRBV20-1; CDR3: CSAPGQKLTNYGYTF
V: TRBV7-8; CDR3: CASSLAGFNEKLFF
V: TRBV7-2; CDR3: CASSLEVWGLRTGGYGYTF
V: TRBV11-2; CDR3: CASSPLAGVGETQYF
V: TRBV7-9; CDR3: CASSLVSLDSTDTQYF
V: TRBV9; CDR3: CASTSETKRSGNTIYF
V: TRBV5-5; CDR3: CASSLARLVEQFF
V: TRBV21-1; CDR3: CASSTRCAGGYEQYF
V: TRBV27; CDR3: CASKDNPLYNEQFF
V: TRBV29-1; CDR3: CSVAGQWGKSNEQFF
V: TRBV30; CDR3: CAWSVRTDHGYTF
V: TRBV7-9; CDR3: CASSLDVGWPQHF
V: TRBV29-1; CDR3: CSVASDTEAFF
V: TRBV7-9; CDR3: CASSLSTRENTIYF
V: TRBV28; CDR3: CASSFFASTDTQYF
V: TRBV29-1; CDR3: CSVAQLNTEAFF
V: TRBV7-2; CDR3: CASSRGDRRTEAFF
V: TRBV10-2; CDR3: CASTLSGALTDTQYF
V: TRBV2; CDR3: CASMLTGGHEQFF
V: TRBV12-3/TRBV12-4; CDR3: CASRAWGAGGYTF
V: TRBV5-1; CDR3: CASSLEANEKLFF
V: TRBV2; CDR3: CASGQITGELFF
V: TRBV7-9; CDR3: CASSISSNQPQHF
V: TRBV5-5; CDR3: CASSFQTSETQYF
V: TRBV11-2; CDR3: CASSSRPTGEQYF
V: TRBV9; CDR3: CASSVPNSPGSGRSFYGYTF
V: TRBV5-1; CDR3: CASSLAGGPADTQYF
V: TRBV4-3; CDR3: CASSQVQGGEQYF
V: TRBV7-2; CDR3: CASSVLAGVYNEQFF
V: TRBV28; CDR3: CASGSGGSTDTQYF
V: TRBV6-5; CDR3: CASSSGTGGGKQYF
V: TRBV30; CDR3: CAWSKGVPDTQYF
V: TRBV5-4; CDR3: CASSPGTGASYNSPLHF
V: TRBV6-1; CDR3: CASSEIGGRNYGYTF
V: TRBV9; CDR3: CASSPSGGQGRETQYF
V: TRBV27; CDR3: CASRRGGPNNEQFF
V: TRBV7-9; CDR3: CASSSWTSGGSTDTQYF
V: TRBV11-2; CDR3: CASSPGRIWRSSGGTDTQYF
V: TRBV30; CDR3: CAWSVTGTGNTIYF
V: TRBV7-2; CDR3: CASSWGLAEQETQYF